The 10 T cell receptor beta chains presented below share a single source sample, sequenced in a study of OX40 agonist ivuxolimab in advanced cancers. Measured with immunoSEQ multiplex PCR; TCRdb has only the in-frame clones, and not every one. The top ten clones hold roughly 20% of a sample with roughly 40,000 clones, 70% to 85% of them seen once. Sequenced material: CD4+ or CD8+ T cells sorted from blood, taken in a trial of the OX40 agonist ivuxolimab. The receptors here all came from an adult with an advanced solid tumor such as melanoma, head and neck, liver or kidney cancer.

The chain recombines TRBV5-1 with TRBJ2-2; D is uncertain. V lost 1 base, J lost 0 bases, and 10 bases lay in between. The CDR3 spans 16 residues. Per the germline V gene, CDR1 is SGHRS and CDR2 is YFSETQ. CDR3 in amino acids: CASSLLRTANTGELFF. CDR3 nucleotides: TGCGCCAGCAGCTTGCTTAGGACGGCGAACACCGGGGAGCTGTTTTTT.

CDR3 protein: CASSSITTNEKLFF. CDR3 in DNA: TGTGCCAGCAGTTCCATCACAACTAATGAAAAACTGTTTTTT. The chain is built from TRBV6-6 and TRBJ1-4; D unresolved. CDR3 size: 14 residues. Germline CDR1 reads MNHNY; CDR2 reads SVGAGI (reference sequence). Trimming shortened V by 4 bases and J by 0 bases, and 6 bases separated the two germline ends.

The V gene is TRBV7-6, the J gene TRBJ2-1; TRBD1 aligns across 9 bases. V lost 5 bases to trimming and J lost 7 bases; unmatched junction nucleotides: 12. The CDR3 contains 16 residues. CDR1 is SGHVS, CDR2 FNYEAQ, per germline. As DNA, the CDR3 is TGTGCCAGCAGCAAGACAGGGGGAAAGGTTGGGAATGAGCAGTTCTTC. This gives the protein CASSKTGGKVGNEQFF.

CDR3: CAISETGDNEKLFF. Written as DNA, the CDR3 is TGTGCCATCAGTGAAACAGGAGATAATGAAAAACTGTTTTTT. The chain has TRBV10-3 and TRBJ1-4; tentative D call: TRBD1 (5 bases). V gave up 3 bases and J gave up 4 bases, with 9 bases separating them. The CDR3 is made up of 14 amino acids. Germline loops: CDR1 ENHRY, CDR2 SYGVKD.

This chain joins TRBV9 and TRBJ2-1; 7 nucleotides match TRBD2. This CDR3 is built from 16 residues. J lost 7 bases, V lost 0 bases, and 10 bases had no gene match. Germline-derived CDR1 and CDR2 are SGDLS and YYNGEE. In DNA form, the CDR3 reads TGTGCCAGCAGCGTAGGAGTAGGCGGGAGTGGGAATGAGCAGTTCTTC. The encoded protein is CASSVGVGGSGNEQFF. The full variable domain, rest sourced from reference TRBV9 and TRBJ2-1, is DSGVTQTPKHLITATGQRVTLRCSPRSGDLSVYWYQQSLDQGLQFLIQYYNGEERAKGNILERFSAQQFPDLHSELNLSSLELGDSALYFCASSVGVGGSGNEQFFGPGTRLTVL.

The chain is built from TRBV28 and TRBJ2-1; D may be TRBD2 (5 bases). The germline V gene has CDR1 MDHEN and CDR2 SYDVKM. V lost 8 bases and J 8 bases, leaving 13 bases between the germline ends. There are 12 residues in the CDR3. The CDR3 sequence: CASFRRFDEQFF. The CDR3 DNA is TGTGCCAGCTTCAGGAGGTTTGATGAGCAGTTCTTC.

The J gene is TRBJ2-3, the V gene TRBV4-1; the match to TRBD2 covers 16 bases. V lost 0 bases, J lost 6 bases, and 15 bases stayed unmatched. CDR3 length equals 21 residues. The germline V gene encodes CDR1 MGHRA and CDR2 YSYEKL. For the CDR3, the DNA is TGCGCCAGCAGCCAAGAGGCCTCTGGGACTAGCGGGAGGGCCTCCGCGGATACGCAGTATTTT. Amino acids: CASSQEASGTSGRASADTQYF.

The sample holds one count of this clone. This chain connects TRBV12-5 to TRBJ2-7; D is uncertain. CDR1 is LGHNT, CDR2 FRNRAP, per germline. There are 12 residues in the CDR3. Trimming shortened V by 1 base and J by 3 bases, and 4 bases separated the two germline ends. CDR3 in amino acids: CASGLGGYEQYF. The CDR3 DNA is TGTGCTAGTGGTTTGGGGGGCTACGAGCAGTACTTC.

Concerning this clone itself: This may be a read error, as it is one base from a much larger clone. The gene calls are TRBV18 and TRBJ2-3; D is perhaps TRBD2 (6 bases). Per germline, CDR1 KGHSH and CDR2 LQKENI. The CDR3 sequence is 13 residues long. The CDR3 region is CVSSPGTADTQYF. The CDR3 DNA sequence: TGTGTCAGCTCACCGGGGACTGCAGATACGCAGTATTTT.

V is TRBV6-5 and J is TRBJ2-7; 11 bases agree with TRBD2. Unmatched junction bases numbered 6, after V lost 4 bases and J lost 1 base. The CDR3 loop spans 16 amino acids. Germline CDR1 reads MNHEY; CDR2 reads SVGAGI. The CDR3 reads CASSSTRTSGSYEQYF. The CDR3 DNA is TGTGCCAGCAGTTCCACTCGGACTAGCGGGTCCTACGAGCAGTACTTC.